This TCR beta chain was obtained from a study of blood T cell repertoires in COVID-19. At the level of the study: In each case, the material was cDNA or gDNA derived from T cells, B-cell-depleted T cells, or PBMCs.

Sequencing used immunoSEQ multiplex PCR; TCRdb keeps in-frame clones, though not all of them. The sample lists 200,000 to 250,000 clones; 83% were seen once. The germline gives CDR1 SGHTA, CDR2 FQGNSA. The CDR3 is 13 amino acids. The germline V and J ends were trimmed by 4 bases and 7 bases, with 13 bases remaining between them. Those enrolled, adults aged 18 to 89 years, came from around 25 US areas. The study assigned cohorts using participant-reported clinical history. Individuals in the exposed group had encountered a COVID-19 case within 2 weeks preceding study entry. Specimen: PBMCs or T cells enriched from blood (not recorded which). This clonotype was obtained from a woman aged 45-60 years who had been exposed to COVID-19. J is TRBJ1-1 and V is TRBV7-2; D may be TRBD1 (5 bases). In DNA form, the CDR3 reads TGTGCCAGCAGCTCTGACAGAACTTTTGAAGCTTTCTTT. It is translated as CASSSDRTFEAFF.